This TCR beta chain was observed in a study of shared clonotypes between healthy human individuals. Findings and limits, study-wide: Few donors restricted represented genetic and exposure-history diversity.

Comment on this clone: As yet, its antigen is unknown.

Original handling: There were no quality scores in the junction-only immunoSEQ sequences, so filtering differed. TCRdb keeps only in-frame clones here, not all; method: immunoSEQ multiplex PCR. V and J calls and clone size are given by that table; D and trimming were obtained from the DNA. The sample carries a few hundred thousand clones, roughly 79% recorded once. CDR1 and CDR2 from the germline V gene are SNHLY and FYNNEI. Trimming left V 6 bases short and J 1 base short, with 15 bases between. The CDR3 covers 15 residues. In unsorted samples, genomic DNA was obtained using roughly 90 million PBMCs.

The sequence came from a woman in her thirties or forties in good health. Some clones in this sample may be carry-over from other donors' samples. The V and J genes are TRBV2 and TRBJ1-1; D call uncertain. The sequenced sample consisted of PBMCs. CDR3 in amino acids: CASRAQMWGNTEAFF. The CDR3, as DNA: TGTGCCAGCAGGGCGCAAATGTGGGGGAACACTGAAGCTTTCTTT.